The next 26 T cell receptor beta chains were all read from a single sample in a study of cytomegalovirus exposure and HLA in healthy donors. The primer mix had 60 Vbeta and 13 Jbeta primers. Repertoires were generated with immunoSEQ multiplex PCR, while TCRdb's copy carries only in-frame clones and drops some. Of 110,000 to 150,000 clones detected, around three quarters appear once; the ten largest clones hold approximately 2%. The sequenced sample was PBMCs. Every receptor here comes from a man aged 40-50 years in good health and CMV-seronegative.

The V and J genes are TRBV6-5 and TRBJ2-7; possible D gene TRBD1, 6 bases. Per germline, CDR1 MNHEY and CDR2 SVGAGI. The CDR3 totals 16 residues. Trimming took off 0 bases at V and 2 bases at J, with 14 bases between the two ends. The CDR3 sequence is CASSYSSLRGTYEQYF. The CDR3 DNA follows: TGTGCCAGCAGTTACTCCTCCCTGAGGGGGACCTACGAGCAGTACTTC.

Note on this clone: This sample includes further DNA sequences coding for the same CDR3. The rearrangement joins TRBV6-5 to TRBJ2-7; 11 bases are a match to TRBD2. V shed 6 bases and J 2 bases; nucleotides not matched to a gene: 6. The germline V gene has CDR1 MNHEY and CDR2 SVGAGI. The CDR3 length is 15 residues. The CDR3, as DNA: TGTGCCAGCAGCCCGGGGACTAGCGGAACCTACGAGCAGTACTTC. It is translated as CASSPGTSGTYEQYF.

The genes are TRBV6-5 and TRBJ2-7, with D possibly TRBD2 on 5 matching bases. V lost 7 bases and J 3 bases, leaving 16 bases between the germline ends. The germline V gene encodes CDR1 MNHEY and CDR2 SVGAGI. CDR3 length equals 14 residues. DNA for the CDR3: TGTGCCAGCACCCCCCCGGGGTCTCTCTACGAGCAGTACTTC. Translation gives CASTPPGSLYEQYF.

This clone turned up a few times. The chain has TRBV13 and TRBJ1-1; no reliable D call. CDR1 and CDR2 (germline): PRHDT, FYEKMQ (reference sequence). V lost 4 bases, J lost 8 bases, and 11 bases lay in between. The CDR3 loop spans 12 amino acids. CDR3 sequence reads: CASSSAGREAFF. The CDR3 nucleotides read TGTGCCAGCAGCTCAGCGGGGAGGGAAGCTTTCTTT. The variable domain in full, completed from reference TRBV13 and TRBJ1-1, reads AAGVIQSPRHLIKEKRETATLKCYPIPRHDTVYWYQQGPGQDPQFLISFYEKMQSDKGSIPDRFSAQQFSDYHSELNMSSLELGDSALYFCASSSAGREAFFGQGTRLTVV.

This clone was detected only a few times. CDR3 region: CASRQTGGETQYF. In DNA, the CDR3 is TGTGCCAGCAGGCAGACAGGGGGAGAGACCCAGTACTTC. The rearrangement uses TRBV25-1 and TRBJ2-5; 9 bases are a match to TRBD1. The CDR3 is made up of 13 amino acids. Germline CDR1 MGHDK, CDR2 SYGVNS. The V segment lost 6 bases and the J segment 4 bases; nucleotides outside the gene matches: 3. The full variable domain, in which reference TRBV25-1 and TRBJ2-5 provide the parts outside the CDR3, is EADIYQTPRYLVIGTGKKITLECSQTMGHDKMYWYQQDPGMELHLIHYSYGVNSTEKGDLSSESTVSRIRTEHFPLTLESARPSHTSQYLCASRQTGGETQYFGPGTRLLVL.

The chain recombines TRBV19 with TRBJ1-6; 10 bases agree with TRBD1. Germline CDR1 reads LNHDA; CDR2 reads SQIVND (reference sequence). V trimming: 6 bases; J trimming: 10 bases; junction bases outside the gene matches: 9. The CDR3 runs to 15 residues. In DNA form, the CDR3 reads TGTGCCAGTAGCCAGCTCGGACAGGGGGAATCACCCCTCCACTTT. It codes for CASSQLGQGESPLHF.

V gene TRBV7-6 combines with J gene TRBJ1-6; 9 bases are shared with TRBD1. The V and J ends lost 3 bases and 0 bases, in that order; junction bases with no gene match: 9. The CDR3 length is 19 residues. Germline-derived CDR1 and CDR2 are SGHVS and FNYEAQ. CDR3 region: CASSFLGADRGSYNSPLHF. In DNA, the CDR3 is TGTGCCAGCAGCTTCTTAGGGGCGGACAGGGGCTCCTATAATTCACCCCTCCACTTT.

This clone was seen more than once but under ten times. J is TRBJ2-7 and V is TRBV13, with TRBD2 identical over 13 bases. The V and J ends lost 5 bases and 9 bases, in that order; junction bases with no gene match: 7. Per germline, CDR1 PRHDT and CDR2 FYEKMQ (reference sequence). The CDR3 has 14 residues. The CDR3 region is CASSRLAGGYGQYF. The CDR3 DNA follows: TGTGCCAGCAGCCGACTAGCGGGAGGTTATGGGCAGTACTTC.

The gene calls are TRBV2 and TRBJ2-7, with D perhaps TRBD2 (6 bases). The CDR3 length is 16 residues. V was shortened by 2 bases and J by 3 bases, with 17 bases between the two germline ends. Germline-derived CDR1 and CDR2 are SNHLY and FYNNEI. CDR3 amino acids: CASSERSSERGYEQYF. DNA for the CDR3: TGTGCCAGCAGTGAAAGGTCTAGCGAAAGGGGCTACGAGCAGTACTTC.

This CDR3 is CASSPEAGTFVRTQYF. CDR3 bases: TGTGCCAGCAGCCCCGAAGCGGGGACGTTTGTCCGCACCCAGTACTTC. This sequence joins TRBV4-2 and TRBJ2-5, with 7 bases aligning to TRBD2. This CDR3 region has 16 residues. The V segment lost 4 bases and the J segment 8 bases; nucleotides outside the gene matches: 16. Germline assignment: CDR1 LGHNA and CDR2 YNFKEQ.

The count of this clone is one. The V call is TRBV18, the J call TRBJ1-2; D gene uncertain. The CDR3 contains 15 residues. V shed 2 bases and J shed 2 bases, with 12 bases lying between them. The germline V gene has CDR1 KGHSH and CDR2 LQKENI. In DNA form, the CDR3 reads TGTGCCAGCTCACCATCGGGAGAGAAGAACTATGGCTACACCTTC. Its protein is CASSPSGEKNYGYTF.

The chain carries TRBV11-2 and TRBJ1-4; maybe TRBD1 (6 bases). Trimming left V 5 bases short and J 5 bases short, with 9 bases between. This CDR3 has 13 amino acids. CDR1 and CDR2 from the germline V gene are SGHAT and FQNNGV. The CDR3 is CASSRGTNEKLFF. The CDR3 DNA reads as TGTGCCAGCAGCCGAGGGACAAATGAAAAACTGTTTTTT.

The rearrangement joins TRBV27 to TRBJ1-6; D unresolved. The CDR3 spans 15 residues. From germline, CDR1 is MNHEY and CDR2 SMNVEV (reference sequence). The V end lost 1 base, the J end lost 0 bases, and 4 bases lay between the germline ends. In DNA, the CDR3 is TGTGCCAGCAGTTTATTGAGCTCCTATAATTCACCCCTCCACTTT. Translation: CASSLLSSYNSPLHF.

The genes are TRBV6-1 and TRBJ2-5; 11 nucleotides line up with TRBD2. The CDR3 length is 14 residues. CDR1 MNHNS and CDR2 SASEGT come from the germline V gene. CDR3 amino acids: CVTRASGGQETQYF. DNA of the CDR3: TGTGTCACCAGGGCTAGCGGGGGGCAAGAGACCCAGTACTTC.

This chain joins TRBV9 and TRBJ1-3, with 7 bases identical to TRBD1. The CDR3 extends over 14 amino acids. The junction had 8 bases not matched to a gene; V was cut back by 2 bases and J by 9 bases. Germline V gene sequence: CDR1 SGDLS, CDR2 YYNGEE. As DNA, the CDR3 is TGTGCCAGCAGCGTCGGCGGGACAGATGTCACCATATATTTT. It specifies CASSVGGTDVTIYF. The variable domain in full, with the rest retrieved from reference TRBV9 and TRBJ1-3, is DSGVTQTPKHLITATGQRVTLRCSPRSGDLSVYWYQQSLDQGLQFLIQYYNGEERAKGNILERFSAQQFPDLHSELNLSSLELGDSALYFCASSVGGTDVTIYFGEGSWLTVV.

In its sample, this clone was seen a few times. The V gene is TRBV5-5, the J gene TRBJ1-2; possibly TRBD1 for D (6 bases). The germline V and J ends were trimmed by 1 base and 5 bases, with 9 bases remaining between them. The CDR3 spans 13 residues. Germline V gives CDR1 SGHKS, CDR2 YYEKEE (reference sequence). CDR3 loop: CASSLSGEYGYTF. For the CDR3, the DNA is TGTGCCAGCAGCTTGTCAGGGGAATATGGCTACACCTTC. The full variable domain, rest sourced from reference TRBV5-5 and TRBJ1-2, is DAGVTQSPTHLIKTRGQQVTLRCSPISGHKSVSWYQQVLGQGPQFIFQYYEKEERGRGNFPDRFSARQFPNYSSELNVNALLLGDSALYLCASSLSGEYGYTFGSGTRLTVV.

V gene TRBV2 combines with J gene TRBJ1-2; D perhaps matches TRBD1 (5 bases). V was cut by 7 bases and J by 7 bases, with 13 bases left in between. The CDR3 runs to 12 residues. CDR1 SNHLY and CDR2 FYNNEI come from the germline V gene. The CDR3 reads CASILPGSGYTF. CDR3 bases: TGTGCCAGCATTCTACCAGGGTCTGGCTACACCTTC.

V gene TRBV7-6 combines with J gene TRBJ2-3; no reliable D call. Trimming cost V 5 bases and J 1 base, with 7 bases left between them. Germline lookup yields CDR1 SGHVS and CDR2 FNYEAQ. There are 13 residues in the CDR3. Here the CDR3 reads CASSVLRTDTQYF. The CDR3 DNA sequence: TGTGCCAGCAGCGTACTGCGCACAGATACGCAGTATTTT.

The chain links TRBV5-5 to TRBJ1-2; 9 nucleotides line up with TRBD1. CDR3 length: 14 amino acids. In germline, CDR1 is SGHKS, CDR2 YYEKEE (reference sequence). The trim removed 2 bases at V and 7 bases at J, leaving 6 bases unmatched. In DNA, the CDR3 is TGTGCCAGCAGCTTCCGGGACAGGGAGAGTGGCTACACCTTC. This sequence encodes CASSFRDRESGYTF.

This chain connects TRBV27 to TRBJ2-1, with D possibly TRBD2 on 7 matching bases. The CDR3 has 14 residues. Germline loops: CDR1 MNHEY, CDR2 SMNVEV (reference sequence). V was clipped by 6 bases and J by 4 bases, with 13 bases between them. The CDR3: CASSRGAGYNEQFF. The CDR3 nucleotides read TGTGCCAGCAGCCGGGGGGCAGGTTACAATGAGCAGTTCTTC.

This clone has just a few counts. The V gene is TRBV5-6, the J gene TRBJ1-5; D is unresolved. V was pared by 0 bases and J by 3 bases, with 7 bases between. CDR1 is SGHDT and CDR2 is YYEEEE in the germline V gene. This CDR3 is built from 14 residues. This CDR3 reads CASSLGHNNQPQHF. CDR3 sequence (DNA): TGTGCCAGCAGCTTGGGTCACAACAATCAGCCCCAGCATTTT.

The chain combines TRBV10-3 with TRBJ2-3, with TRBD2 matching 8 bases. Trimming at V came to 9 bases and at J to 2 bases, leaving 7 bases not matched to a gene. From germline, CDR1 is ENHRY and CDR2 SYGVKD. CDR3 length: 14 amino acids. CDR3 protein: CAISSGSFTDTQYF. The CDR3 DNA reads as TGTGCCATTTCCAGCGGGAGCTTCACAGATACGCAGTATTTT.

This chain links TRBV6-4 with TRBJ1-5; D is uncertain. CDR3 length: 14 residues. Germline CDR1 is MRHNA and CDR2 is SNTAGT. Trimming took 2 bases from V and 4 from J, leaving 9 bases between them. The CDR3, as DNA: TGTGCCAGCAGTGACCAACCGGGAAATCAGCCCCAGCATTTT. Protein product: CASSDQPGNQPQHF.

This chain joins TRBV28 and TRBJ2-5; TRBD2 aligns across 9 bases. This CDR3 contains 16 residues. CDR1 and CDR2 from the germline V gene are MDHEN and SYDVKM. Unmatched junction bases numbered 11, after V lost 4 bases and J lost 5 bases. The CDR3 DNA follows: TGTGCCAGCAGTTCCAGATTAGCGGGGGCCCACGAGACCCAGTACTTC. As protein: CASSSRLAGAHETQYF.

This clone was seen a few times. J is TRBJ1-3 and V is TRBV5-6; D is perhaps TRBD1 (6 bases). This CDR3 is built from 14 residues. V shed 3 bases and J shed 2 bases, with 9 bases lying between them. Germline lookup yields CDR1 SGHDT and CDR2 YYEEEE. The CDR3 loop reads CASSSWGPGNTIYF. CDR3 in DNA: TGTGCCAGCAGCTCGTGGGGGCCTGGAAACACCATATATTTT.

V and J are TRBV10-1 and TRBJ2-7, with 10 bases fitting TRBD1. Germline V gene lookup returns CDR1 WNHNN and CDR2 SYGVQD (reference sequence). V was pared by 0 bases and J by 6 bases, with 14 bases of the junction left unmatched. CDR3 length: 18 residues. Here the CDR3 reads CASSESSHGTGVPSEQYF. In DNA form, the CDR3 reads TGCGCCAGCAGTGAGTCTTCCCACGGGACAGGGGTTCCCTCCGAGCAGTACTTC.